The sequence of this TCR beta chain was determined in a study of blood T cells in healthy people across ages. Study-wide results and caveats: There were more naive CD4+ cells and higher diversity in long-lived donors than in aged donors.

Germline trimming cut 5 bases from V and 8 bases from J; bases unmatched to any gene: 12. The CDR3 is 15 amino acids. Details on this clonotype: Its antigen is undetermined.

Alongside a J-beta primer mix, a sample-barcoded 5' primer served in a second PCR lasting about 7 to 12 cycles. The template-switch adaptor, which had 12 random nucleotides, put a tag on each cDNA molecule. In TCRdb, the 5' RACE reads were re-called with MiXCR into one record per CDR3 protein. The sample carries over 500,000 distinct CDR3 sequences, roughly half recorded once. Sequences were obtained from blood. This clonotype was obtained from a woman aged 80 or over in good health. V is TRBV12-3 or TRBV12-4 and J is TRBJ1-2, with TRBD1 matching over 9 bases. CDR3 region: CASSTQGAQPVGYTF. The CDR3 region has the DNA TGTGCCAGCAGTACACAGGGGGCCCAACCGGTGGGCTACACCTTC.